This entry describes one TCR beta chain. Its antigen is currently not known. The sample holds no much larger clone one base away, and base qualities are not on file. TCRbeta CDR3 regions were amplified from genomic DNA by means of the immunoSEQ Assay, a bias-controlled multiplex PCR. As for the original processing: Nucleated cell counts per sample were estimated from amplification of reference gene primers within the assay. To quantify the absolute abundance of each unique TCRbeta CDR3 rearrangement, sequence reads were collapsed and filtered. Productive Simpson clonality was computed per sample as the square root of Simpson's diversity index over productive rearrangements. TCRdb holds this immuneACCESS table with in-frame rearrangements only. Some clones are missing; in checked studies, unresolved V genes explain under half, and the rest has no known cause. V, J and clone size were drawn from that table, and D and trimming were deduced from the DNA. This sample holds tens of thousands of clones; about 86% were observed only once. Of the sample, 16% is held by the ten largest clones.

The sample belongs to a study of blood T cell repertoires in COVID-19 (dated by TCRdb to 2019 to 2021). For context, the study as a whole: The collaborator samples originated in the United States, Italy and Spain and spanned the acute and convalescent phases of COVID-19. HLA class I and class II types, where available, came from metadata supplied by the sample provider rather than from assay-based typing. The dataset comprised deeply sampled blood TCRbeta repertoires from subjects exposed to, actively infected with, or recovered from COVID-19. The prospective study material was composed of cDNA or gDNA derived from T cells, B-cell-depleted T cells, or PBMCs. Samples were obtained from the ongoing ImmuneRACE study (first 160 participants) and from roughly 1,300 subjects provided by 6 global collaborators. A de-identified subject ID, COVID-19 status, age in years and sex were almost always included in the sample metadata. A freely available public database, intended as a resource for researchers studying the immune response to SARS-CoV-2, is where the repertoires were released. Overall study results and their limits: The quantity of clinical and demographic metadata differed by source and by participant and was supplied without curation.

At one collaborating source in Seattle, patients were enrolled during active infection and were followed longitudinally through the course of disease. Each collaborating institution followed its own protocols to collect whole blood in K2EDTA tubes. For TCRbeta analysis, collaborator samples were shipped as frozen whole blood, as isolated PBMCs, or as DNA extracted from either sample type. The junction shows trimming of 3 bases on V and 2 bases on J, plus 13 bases between the germline ends. According to the germline V gene, CDR1 reads LGHNA and CDR2 reads YNFKEQ. The CDR3 starts with the cysteine, ends with the phenylalanine, and has 15 residues. CDR3 DNA is the only sequence kept; it has 45 bases, read in frame from the first base.

Recombination connected TRBV4-2 to TRBJ1-1; possibly the D gene is TRBD1, per 5 matching bases. Sequenced sample: peripheral blood. This sequence originates from a middle-aged man with COVID-19, enrolled during active disease. The CDR3 region has the sequence CASSQAGWGNTEAFF. The nucleotides are TGTGCCAGCAGCCAGGCGGGATGGGGCAACACTGAAGCTTTCTTT.